This is a list of T cell receptor beta chains from one sample in a study of T cells in Graves' hyperthyroidism and ophthalmopathy. TCRdb reanalysed the multiplex PCR reads using MiXCR and keeps one entry per CDR3 protein. Here the sample spans more than 300,000 distinct CDR3 sequences, roughly 18% being singletons. The sequencing sample was made of blood. Receptor source: a man between 18 and 29 years old with Graves' ophthalmopathy. The CDR3 runs from the conserved cysteine through the conserved F or W. The order of the fields is V gene, D gene, clone size, J gene, CDR3 DNA, CDR3 protein. A D gene is named only where the DNA matches it firmly. The listing skips clone size in some rows; elsewhere it reads once, few, many or a size class.

TRBV28,-,few,TRBJ1-3,TGTGCCAGCAGCTCTCAGAGTTCCAGGGCCCTATTCTCTGGAAACACCATATATTTT,CASSSQSSRALFSGNTIYF
TRBV11-3,TRBD1,many,TRBJ1-1,TGTGCCAGCAGCTCGGACAGGCAGGCTGAAGCTTTCTTT,CASSSDRQAEAFF
TRBV6-1,TRBD2,many,TRBJ2-7,TGTGCCATCCACTCTAGCGGGGCCTACGAGCAGTACTTC,CAIHSSGAYEQYF
TRBV3-1,-,many,TRBJ1-2,TGTGCCAGCAGCCCCCCGGGGCTTGGTGGCTACACCTTC,CASSPPGLGGYTF
TRBV12-3/TRBV12-4,-,few,TRBJ2-2,TGTGCCAGCAGGCTACTGAACACCGGGGAGCTGTTTTTT,CASRLLNTGELFF
TRBV25-1,-,-,TRBJ1-5,TGCGCCAGCAGTGTGTTGGGCACCAATCAGCCCCAGCATTTT,CASSVLGTNQPQHF
TRBV6-6,-,few,TRBJ1-4,TGTGCCAGCAGTTACTCCCAGGGAGCTGATGAAAAACTGTTTTTT,CASSYSQGADEKLFF
TRBV5-4,-,-,TRBJ2-1,TGTGCCAGCAGCCCCGTACGGGCAGGTCTTACCTACAATGAGCAGTTCTTC,CASSPVRAGLTYNEQFF
TRBV6-2/TRBV6-3,-,-,TRBJ2-1,TGTGCCAGCAGTTACTCTGACAGGACCTACAATGAGCAGTTCTTC,CASSYSDRTYNEQFF
TRBV7-9,TRBD1,-,TRBJ1-4,TGTGCCAGCAGCCTCACAGGGGCCGGGAATGAAAAACTGTTTTTT,CASSLTGAGNEKLFF
TRBV28,-,many,TRBJ2-7,TGTGCCAGCAGCCAAAGGAGGGGAAGGGGCTCCTACGAGCAGTACTTC,CASSQRRGRGSYEQYF
TRBV3-1,TRBD1,many,TRBJ2-7,TGTGCCAGCAGCCAAACCGGGACAGGGGCCTACGAGCAGTACTTC,CASSQTGTGAYEQYF
TRBV7-9,TRBD1,-,TRBJ1-5,TGTGCCAGCAGCCAAGGGACAGTACCCGATCAGCCCCAGCATTTT,CASSQGTVPDQPQHF
TRBV6-1,TRBD2,few,TRBJ2-3,TGTGCCAGCGCCACCTGGGGCGGGGGGCGCGATACGCAGTATTTT,CASATWGGGRDTQYF
TRBV7-2,-,many,TRBJ2-1,TGTGCCAGCAGCTTAGGGACAGTTTCATACAATGAGCAGTTCTTC,CASSLGTVSYNEQFF
TRBV3-1,TRBD1,many,TRBJ2-7,TGTGCCAGCAGCCATACGGGACAGGGCACCTACGAGCAGTACTTC,CASSHTGQGTYEQYF
TRBV4-1,-,-,TRBJ2-1,TGCGCCAGCAGCCAAGGGCCGGGAACAGGAGTCTACAATGAGCAGTTCTTC,CASSQGPGTGVYNEQFF